This T cell receptor (beta chain) was recorded in a study of identical twins. Study-wide points: Cord blood's abundant beta clonotypes had fewer insertions, unlike memory repertoires. Compared with unrelated sharing, twin-shared out-of-frame alpha sequences had more low-probability sequences. The same donors were not followed; conclusions instead depended on cross-sectional statistical analysis.

TCRdb reprocessed the 5' RACE reads with MiXCR, giving one entry per CDR3 protein. The sample contains under 300,000 distinct CDR3 sequences, roughly 13% of which appear only once. Only healthy Caucasians were included as donors. Germline-derived CDR1 and CDR2 are SNHLY and FYNNEI. The V segment lost 8 bases and the J segment 2 bases; nucleotides outside the gene matches: 4. This CDR3 has 13 amino acids. This clonotype showed up many times. The antigen remains undetermined. These records were also assigned to another study, of yellow fever vaccine responses in identical twins.

Sequences were obtained from memory (CD45RO+) T cells sorted from blood. The V call is TRBV2, the J call TRBJ2-3, with 7 bases matching TRBD2. This clonotype originated in a woman under 30 in good health. CDR3 sequence (DNA): TGTGCCAGCTCTAGCGGATACACAGATACGCAGTATTTT. It is translated as CASSSGYTDTQYF.